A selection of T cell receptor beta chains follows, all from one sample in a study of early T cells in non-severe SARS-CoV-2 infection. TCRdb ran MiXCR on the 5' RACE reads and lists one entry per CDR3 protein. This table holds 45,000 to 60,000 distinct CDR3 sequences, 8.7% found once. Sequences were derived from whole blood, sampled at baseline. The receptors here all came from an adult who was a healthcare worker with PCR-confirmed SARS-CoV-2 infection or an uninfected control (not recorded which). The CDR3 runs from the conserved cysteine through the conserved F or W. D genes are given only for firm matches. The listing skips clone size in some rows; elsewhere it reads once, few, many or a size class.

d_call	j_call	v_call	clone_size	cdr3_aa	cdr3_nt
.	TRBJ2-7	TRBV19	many	CASSRPTPSGQIYEQYF	TGTGCCAGTAGCCGACCGACCCCGAGCGGGCAAATCTACGAGCAGTACTTC
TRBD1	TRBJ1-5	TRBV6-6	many	CASSYMSDRVNQPQHF	TGTGCCAGCAGTTACATGTCGGACAGGGTTAATCAGCCCCAGCATTTT
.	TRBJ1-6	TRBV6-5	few	CASSYTGGYNSPLHF	TGTGCCAGCAGTTACACGGGGGGCTATAATTCACCCCTCCACTTT
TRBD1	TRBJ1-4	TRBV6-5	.	CASSYSDRPNEKLFF	TGTGCCAGCAGTTACTCGGACAGGCCTAATGAAAAACTGTTTTTT
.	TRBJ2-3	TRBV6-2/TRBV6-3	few	CASSYGAEDTQYF	TGTGCCAGCAGTTATGGAGCGGAGGATACGCAGTATTTT
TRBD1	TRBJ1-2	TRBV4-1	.	CASSQEPDRNYGYTF	TGCGCCAGCAGCCAAGAACCGGACAGGAACTATGGCTACACCTTC
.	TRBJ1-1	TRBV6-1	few	CASSVWRGNTEAFF	TGTGCCAGCAGTGTTTGGCGGGGCAACACTGAAGCTTTCTTT
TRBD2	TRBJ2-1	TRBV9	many	CASSTRTVAGDYNEQFF	TGTGCCAGCAGCACCCGTACCGTAGCGGGGGATTACAATGAGCAGTTCTTC
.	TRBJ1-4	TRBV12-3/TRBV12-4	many	CASSRGNSNEKLFF	TGTGCCAGCAGTCGAGGAAACTCTAATGAAAAACTGTTTTTT
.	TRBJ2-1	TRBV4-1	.	CASSQVQYNEQFF	TGCGCCAGCAGCCAAGTTCAGTACAATGAGCAGTTCTTC
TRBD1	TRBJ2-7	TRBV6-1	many	CASSEAGQFEQYF	TGTGCCAGCAGTGAAGCGGGACAGTTCGAGCAGTACTTC
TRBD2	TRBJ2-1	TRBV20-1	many	CSASPSGSAYNEQFF	TGCAGTGCTAGTCCTAGCGGGAGTGCCTACAATGAGCAGTTCTTC
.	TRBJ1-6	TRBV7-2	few	CASSPQIYNSPLHF	TGTGCCAGCAGTCCTCAGATCTATAATTCACCCCTCCACTTT
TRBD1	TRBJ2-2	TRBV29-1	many	CSAGQEFTGELFF	TGCAGCGCCGGACAGGAGTTCACCGGGGAGCTGTTTTTT
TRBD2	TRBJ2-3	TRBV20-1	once	CSASGWAGGLDTQYF	TGCAGTGCTAGCGGTTGGGCGGGAGGGCTAGATACGCAGTATTTT
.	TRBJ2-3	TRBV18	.	CASSPPVGADTQYF	TGTGCCAGCTCACCACCGGTAGGGGCAGATACGCAGTATTTT
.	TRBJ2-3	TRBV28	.	CASSSNSADTQYF	TGTGCCAGCAGTTCAAACTCTGCAGATACGCAGTATTTT
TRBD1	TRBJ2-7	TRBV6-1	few	CASREGQGVYEQYF	TGTGCCAGCAGAGAAGGACAGGGGGTCTACGAGCAGTACTTC
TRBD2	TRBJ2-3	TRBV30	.	CAWSVRLAGVDTQYF	TGTGCCTGGAGTGTACGACTAGCGGGAGTAGATACGCAGTATTTT